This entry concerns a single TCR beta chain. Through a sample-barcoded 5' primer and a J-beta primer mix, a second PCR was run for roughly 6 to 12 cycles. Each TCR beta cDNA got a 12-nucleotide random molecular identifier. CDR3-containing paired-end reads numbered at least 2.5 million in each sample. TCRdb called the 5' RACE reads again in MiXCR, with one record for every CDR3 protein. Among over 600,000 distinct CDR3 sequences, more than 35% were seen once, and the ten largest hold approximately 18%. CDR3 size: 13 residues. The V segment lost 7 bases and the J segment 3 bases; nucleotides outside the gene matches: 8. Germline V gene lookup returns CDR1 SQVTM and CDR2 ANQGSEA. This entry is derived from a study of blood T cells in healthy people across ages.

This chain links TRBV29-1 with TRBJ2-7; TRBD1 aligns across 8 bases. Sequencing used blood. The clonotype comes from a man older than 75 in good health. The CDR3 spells CSAANGQGYEQYF. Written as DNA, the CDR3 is TGCAGCGCCGCCAATGGACAGGGCTACGAGCAGTACTTC.